The rows below give T cell receptor beta chains drawn from one sample of a study of identical twins. TCRdb reanalysed the 5' RACE reads using MiXCR and keeps one entry per CDR3 protein. This table has under 300,000 distinct CDR3 sequences, over 13% appearing once. The sample consisted of memory (CD45RO+) T cells sorted from blood. Source of these receptors: a woman between 18 and 30 years old in good health. Both conserved end residues are trimmed from each CDR3. A D gene is named only where the DNA matches it firmly. Size is stated for part of the rows, as once, few or many counts, or as a class when the clone is expanded.

TRBJ2-3 16 . TRBV6-2/TRBV6-3 TRBD2 ASSSYGTSGMSTDTQY
TRBJ1-2 13 . TRBV3-1 TRBD1 ASSNRDRGSHGYT
TRBJ2-2 13 few TRBV5-5 . ASSVAGARAGELF
TRBJ2-7 12 few TRBV11-1 . ASHSGRSTYEQY
TRBJ2-4 9 few TRBV13 TRBD1 ASSLGGNQY
TRBJ2-3 9 many TRBV29-1 . SVVITDTQY
TRBJ2-7 13 many TRBV11-2 TRBD2 ASSPKLAGAYEQY
TRBJ1-1 11 many TRBV5-1 TRBD1 ASKGGANTEAF
TRBJ2-3 12 many TRBV5-1 . ASRPDSNTDTQY
TRBJ2-7 13 . TRBV20-1 TRBD2 SAGRGSGRSYEQY
TRBJ2-1 13 many TRBV27 TRBD1 ASRQPGQGDNEQF
TRBJ2-6 16 . TRBV12-3/TRBV12-4 TRBD1 AIRHATGTATGANVLT
TRBJ1-2 12 . TRBV7-9 TRBD1 ASSFQGAPYGYT
TRBJ1-2 11 few TRBV5-1 . ASSQRQNYGYT
TRBJ2-1 11 few TRBV5-6 . ASSFRRTYNEF
TRBJ2-5 13 many TRBV4-2 . ASSQDLTHQETQY
TRBJ2-1 13 few TRBV24-1 TRBD2 ATSDSTSSRAEQF
TRBJ2-3 10 . TRBV18 . ASSVGTDTQY
TRBJ2-5 12 few TRBV6-5 . ASSYSSTEETQY
TRBJ2-1 11 few TRBV5-1 TRBD1 ASSLQGDNEQF
TRBJ2-1 12 many TRBV14 . ASSPYLSYNEQF
TRBJ2-6 13 many TRBV5-1 . ASSLGASGANVLT
TRBJ2-7 10 . TRBV7-9 . ASSLNYDEQY
TRBJ1-4 11 . TRBV21-1 . ASPSLSHEKLF
TRBJ2-1 15 . TRBV6-2/TRBV6-3 TRBD2 ASSRSPSGGVVNEQF
TRBJ1-5 12 few TRBV20-1 TRBD1 SAAQGAGGQPQH
TRBJ1-2 11 . TRBV7-3 . ASSLTEGSGYT
TRBJ2-3 13 many TRBV12-3/TRBV12-4 TRBD2 ASSRQAGGLDTQY